This TCR beta chain is from a study of T cells after yellow fever vaccination (dated by TCRdb to between 2018 and 2021). With respect to the entire study: The SMART-Seq v4 Ultra Low Input RNA kit was used to prepare libraries from fractions with low cell numbers. Two healthy male donors, one aged 18 to 30 and one aged 30 to 40 years, made up the cohort. Bulk TCR alpha and beta repertoires were sequenced longitudinally to track T-cell clones before and after primary and booster YFV17D yellow fever vaccination. Bulk PBMC replicates and cell subsets were isolated from blood drawn at multiple timepoints before and after both primary and secondary immunization.

Taken with the paper, the label for treatment or condition translates to: live attenuated yellow fever vaccine strain. At each blood-draw timepoint, two biological replicates of bulk PBMCs were obtained. A standard Ficoll-Paque protocol was used to isolate PBMCs from peripheral blood. TriZol was used to extract RNA from bulk PBMCs, CD4 and CD8 fractions, and dextramer-positive and dextramer-negative fractions. General findings and caveats noted by the study authors: The secondary T-cell response was found to be weaker but faster than the primary response, with a peak reached on day 5 rather than on day 15. Most clones expanded after primary vaccination (almost 97% of CD4 and 80% to 90% of CD8) were re-detected after the booster, suggesting that broad memory maintenance occurred. A small fraction of clonotypes appeared in both the CD4 and CD8 compartments, likely as a result of convergent recombination. Only two donors were included in the study, so the extent to which the findings can be generalized is limited. FACS-sorted repertoires could contain abundant contaminating clonotypes from the bulk population, so computational filtering was required.

There are a few counts of this clonotype. The antigen it binds to is not known. No much larger clone is present one base from it, and per-base qualities are unavailable. TCR cDNA was synthesized by 5'RACE template switching, which introduced a universal primer site and unique molecular identifiers. Priming of cDNA synthesis was performed from both the TCR alpha and TCR beta constant segments. Two PCR steps were used to amplify libraries, with sample barcodes and sequencing adapters being added in the second step. Sequencing of libraries was performed on Illumina HiSeq 2500 (2x100 bp) or NovaSeq (2x150 bp). Per the original workflow: MIGEC handled demultiplexing of reads and collapsing into UMI consensus sequences, while MiXCR performed V(D)J alignment. Clonotypes responding to the vaccine were identified with edgeR on replicate PBMC samples, with the criteria of FDR below 0.01 and a log2 fold change above 5 up to day 15. Bulk clonotypes were assigned CD4 or CD8 identity according to which sequenced CD4 or CD8 repertoire held them at higher abundance. TCRdb applied fastp at Q25 and MiXCR to the public reads, then kept only in-frame beta chains. Under each unique CDR3 protein, matching rows form one entry showing the most common genes and DNA. These V and J calls derive from TCRdb rather than the authors' analysis. This sample lists 450,000 to 650,000 distinct CDR3 sequences; around a fifth were detected once. About 16% of the sample belongs to the ten largest clones.

The CDR3 goes from the cysteine to the phenylalanine over 12 residues. The CDR3 DNA has 36 bases and is translated from base 1. The germline V gene encodes CDR1 MNHNS and CDR2 SASEGT. A distance of 9 bases separates the germline ends of V and J, which lose 5 bases and 5 bases respectively. This receptor chain uses TRBV6-1 and TRBJ1-1; the D gene is possibly TRBD1, with 5 bases matching. This material consisted of PBMCs, taken roughly 23 days after the first yellow fever vaccination. The TCR comes from a man younger than 35 who received the YFV17D yellow fever vaccine. At the DNA level, the sequence is TGTGCCAGCAGTTTAGACAGAACTGAAGCTTTCTTT. This gives the protein CASSLDRTEAFF.